One and the same sample provided the 2 T cell receptor beta chains below, sequenced in a study of post-analysis software for immune sequencing data. Study-level points and caveats: Comparison of patients with controls showed five TRBV segments more frequent in patients, TRBV5-6, TRBV5-1 and TRBV20-1 among them.

Their specific antigens are unknown. Every TCR beta cDNA library bore unique molecular identifiers. TCRdb called the PCR reads again in MiXCR, with one record for every CDR3 protein. The table lists hundreds of thousands of distinct CDR3 sequences, roughly three fifths of them singletons, with 11% in the top ten. Sequencing was done on a sample of blood. The receptors were gathered from a girl aged 2-10 years with multiple sclerosis.

This chain joins TRBV11-2 and TRBJ1-1, with 8 bases fitting TRBD1. Germline CDR1 SGHAT, CDR2 FQNNGV. The CDR3 is 15 amino acids. J gave up 2 bases and V 5 bases, and 7 bases lay outside the gene matches. The CDR3 coding sequence is TGTGCCAGCAGCCCCCGGACAGGGAGTAACACTGAAGCTTTCTTT. Translated: CASSPRTGSNTEAFF.

The genes are TRBV6-6 and TRBJ2-1; the D gene is possibly TRBD2 (6 bases). CDR1 and CDR2 (germline): MNHNY, SVGAGI (reference sequence). With 6 bases removed from V and 6 bases from J, the gap between germline ends came to 21 bases. The length of the CDR3 is 16 residues. CDR3: CASSRIGLGGFNEQFF. The CDR3 DNA reads TGTGCCAGCAGCCGGATTGGGTTGGGGGGTTTCAATGAGCAGTTCTTC.